Here is one T cell receptor beta chain with its context. The antigen is not known. The record originates from a study of OX40 agonist ivuxolimab in advanced cancers. In the study overall: Ivuxolimab was administered intravenously to patients at 0.01 to 10 mg/kg every 2 weeks. People who had prior anti-PD-1, anti-PD-L1 or anti-CTLA-4 therapy could take part, and under 50% had some.

The CDR3 is 17 amino acids. Unmatched junction bases numbered 12, after V lost 6 bases and J lost 2 bases. CDR1 is LNHDA and CDR2 is SQIVND in the germline V gene (reference sequence). TCRdb keeps only in-frame clones here, not all; method: immunoSEQ multiplex PCR. The profile shows about 62,000 clones, around 92% of them singletons. Broader study findings: Some nonresponders additionally presented with little normalized T-cell clonal expansion.

This receptor was identified in an adult with an advanced solid tumor such as melanoma, head and neck, liver or kidney cancer. This chain joins TRBV19 and TRBJ1-1; 10 nucleotides agree with TRBD1. The sequencing here drew on CD4+ or CD8+ T cells sorted from blood, taken in a trial of the OX40 agonist ivuxolimab. In DNA, the CDR3 is TGTGCCAGTAGGAGTGCATTATGGGACAGGGGTAACACTGAAGCTTTCTTT. Translating it yields CASRSALWDRGNTEAFF.